The text below deals with one T cell receptor (beta chain). Its antigen remains unidentified. Base-call qualities are not available, and no considerably larger clone is one nucleotide away. This entry belongs to a study of T-cell memory formation after mild COVID-19 (dated by TCRdb to the early 2020s). Turning to the overall study: TCR sequence clusters from the two donors were found to be largely donor specific. In two donors, T-cell clones that expanded and contracted after mild COVID-19 were followed by sequencing TCRalpha and TCRbeta repertoires longitudinally. Two young, previously healthy adult volunteers, one female and one male, were included in the cohort. The investigation overall reported the following: Balanced CD4/CD8 phenotypes were observed for clones contracting from day 15 to 85, whereas a bias towards CD4+ was observed for a second wave of clones expanding from day 15 to 37. The detection of some responding clones in pre-infection memory suggests that pre-existing cross-reactive memory T cells joined the SARS-CoV-2 response. Contracting CD4+ clones were located mainly in the CM and EM memory subsets, whereas CD8+ clones were found to be enriched in EMRA. The study included only a couple of mild cases, and larger cohorts that include severe cases with pre-infection samples were judged to be necessary. The second-wave clones that peaked on day 37 were not confirmed to be SARS-CoV-2 specific.

Instrument on record: Illumina NovaSeq 6000. TCRalpha and TCRbeta cDNA libraries were built by 5'RACE with constant-segment primers, adding sample barcodes and unique molecular identifiers. RNA was extracted from every sample with Trizol reagent. Libraries were amplified in two PCR steps, with a second sample barcode and Illumina TruSeq adapters added in the second step. Sequencing of the libraries was done on an Illumina NovaSeq, producing 2 x 150 bp paired-end reads. The authors' pipeline ran thus. With migec v1.2.7, reads were demultiplexed and then collapsed into UMI-guided consensus sequences. Using mixcr v2.1.11, UMI consensuses were aligned to TRA and TRB V and J templates and then assembled into clonotypes. Expanded or contracted clonotypes were those called significant by both edgeR and NoisET, with noise models trained on biological replicates. For edgeR calls, the cutoffs were a false discovery rate-adjusted p below 0.01 and a log2 fold-change threshold of 1. As an exploratory analysis of dynamics, max-normalized trajectories of the 1000 most abundant clonotypes were examined with PCA combined with hierarchical clustering. The CD4 or CD8 phenotype of responding clones was assigned using the separately sequenced CD4+ and CD8+ repertoires. TCRdb ran its own pipeline on the public reads, namely fastp trimming at Q25 and MiXCR clone calling, and kept in-frame beta chains. Identical CDR3 proteins give one entry, which carries the most common genes and DNA. These V and J calls are TCRdb output, not the study's own analysis. This sample is represented by under 300,000 distinct CDR3 sequences; 15% to 20% of them were singletons. Of the sample, 23% falls within the top ten clones.

Trimming leaves V shorter by 3 bases and J shorter by 2 bases, with the junction holding 7 bases beyond the gene matches. CDR3 length: 17 amino acids, cysteine to phenylalanine. The sequence is cut down to CDR3 DNA, 51 bases in frame from base 1. For CDR1 and CDR2, the germline V gene lists SGHRS and YFSETQ. PBMCs were isolated by Ficoll-Paque density gradient centrifugation. The rearranged chain carries TRBV5-1 and TRBJ2-3; the central 12 bases match TRBD2. The source of this sequence is a young man who had mild COVID-19 (a few samples of this study predate the infection). The sample titles of this study are shuffled in the database, so cell type and time point are left out; the donor was told from shared clones. The source material was PBMCs or a T cell subset sorted from them (not recorded which). The CDR3 has the sequence CASSSSLAGGVTDTQYF. The sequence in DNA is TGCGCCAGCAGCTCCTCCCTAGCGGGGGGGGTCACAGATACGCAGTATTTT.